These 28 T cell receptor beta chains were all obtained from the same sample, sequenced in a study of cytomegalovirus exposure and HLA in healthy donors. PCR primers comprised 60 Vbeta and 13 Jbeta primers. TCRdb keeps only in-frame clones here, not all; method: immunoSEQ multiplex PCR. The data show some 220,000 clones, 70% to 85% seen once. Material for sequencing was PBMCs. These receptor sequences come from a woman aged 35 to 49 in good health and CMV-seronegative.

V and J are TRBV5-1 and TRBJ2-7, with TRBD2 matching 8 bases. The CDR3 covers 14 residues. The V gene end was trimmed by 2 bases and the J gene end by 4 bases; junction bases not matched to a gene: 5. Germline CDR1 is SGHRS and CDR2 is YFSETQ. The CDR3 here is CASSFGAGGYEQYF. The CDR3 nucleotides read TGCGCCAGCAGCTTCGGGGCGGGGGGATACGAGCAGTACTTC.

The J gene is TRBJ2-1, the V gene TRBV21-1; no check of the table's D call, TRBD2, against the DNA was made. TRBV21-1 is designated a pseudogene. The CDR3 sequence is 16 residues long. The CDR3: CASSINLNSRGNEQFF. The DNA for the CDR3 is TGTGCCAGCAGCATCAACTTGAACTCTCGCGGCAATGAGCAGTTCTTC.

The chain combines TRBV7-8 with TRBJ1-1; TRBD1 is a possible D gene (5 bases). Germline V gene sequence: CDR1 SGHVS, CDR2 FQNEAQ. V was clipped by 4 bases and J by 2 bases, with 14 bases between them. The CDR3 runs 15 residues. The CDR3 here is CASSSAGLHNTEAFF. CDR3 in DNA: TGTGCCAGCAGCTCTGCGGGGCTACATAACACTGAAGCTTTCTTT.

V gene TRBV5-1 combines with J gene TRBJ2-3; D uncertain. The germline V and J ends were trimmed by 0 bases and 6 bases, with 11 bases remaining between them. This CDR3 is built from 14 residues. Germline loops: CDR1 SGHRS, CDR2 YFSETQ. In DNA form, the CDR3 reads TGCGCCAGCAGCTTGGGGCAGACCAGGGATACGCAGTATTTT. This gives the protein CASSLGQTRDTQYF.

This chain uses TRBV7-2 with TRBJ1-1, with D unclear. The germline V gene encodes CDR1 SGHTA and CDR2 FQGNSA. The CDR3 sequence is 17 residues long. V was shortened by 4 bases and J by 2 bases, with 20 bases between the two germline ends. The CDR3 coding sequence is TGTGCCAGCAGCTCGACTAGGGTAAGACACTTCAACACTGAAGCTTTCTTT. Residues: CASSSTRVRHFNTEAFF.

The CDR3 reads CASFGGGGAGGGYTF. CDR3 bases: TGTGCCAGTTTCGGCGGCGGGGGCGCGGGGGGCGGCTACACCTTC. The rearrangement uses TRBV19 and TRBJ1-2, with a possible D match to TRBD1 (6 bases). The germline CDR1 and CDR2 sequences are LNHDA and SQIVND (reference sequence). V shed 8 bases and J shed 8 bases, with 24 bases lying between them. The CDR3 has 15 residues.

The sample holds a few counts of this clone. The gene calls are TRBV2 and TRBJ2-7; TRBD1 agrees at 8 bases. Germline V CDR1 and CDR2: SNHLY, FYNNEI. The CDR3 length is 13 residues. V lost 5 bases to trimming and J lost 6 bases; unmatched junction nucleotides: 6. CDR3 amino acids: CASSLRQGSEQYF. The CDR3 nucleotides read TGTGCCAGCAGTCTGCGACAGGGGAGCGAGCAGTACTTC. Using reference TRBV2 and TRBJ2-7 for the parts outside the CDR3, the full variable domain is EPEVTQTPSHQVTQMGQEVILRCVPISNHLYFYWYRQILGQKVEFLVSFYNNEISEKSEIFDDQFSVERPDGSNFTLKIRSTKLEDSAMYFCASSLRQGSEQYFGPGTRLTVT.

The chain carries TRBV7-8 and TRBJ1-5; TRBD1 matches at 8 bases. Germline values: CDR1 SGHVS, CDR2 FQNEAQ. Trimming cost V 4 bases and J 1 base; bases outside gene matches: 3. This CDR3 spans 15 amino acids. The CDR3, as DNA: TGTGCCAGCAGCTCGGACAGGGAAAGCAATCAGCCCCAGCATTTT. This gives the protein CASSSDRESNQPQHF.

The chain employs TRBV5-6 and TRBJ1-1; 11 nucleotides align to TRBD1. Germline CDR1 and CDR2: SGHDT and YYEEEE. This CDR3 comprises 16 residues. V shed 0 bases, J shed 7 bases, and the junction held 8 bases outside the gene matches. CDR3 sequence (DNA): TGTGCCAGCAGCTTGGCCAGGACAGGGGGCCCAAGTGAAGCTTTCTTT. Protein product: CASSLARTGGPSEAFF.

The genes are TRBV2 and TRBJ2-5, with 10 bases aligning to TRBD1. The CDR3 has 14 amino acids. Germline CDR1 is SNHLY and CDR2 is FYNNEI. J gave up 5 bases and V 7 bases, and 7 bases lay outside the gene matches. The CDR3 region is CASTWDRGGETQYF. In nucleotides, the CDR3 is TGTGCCAGCACTTGGGACAGGGGAGGGGAGACCCAGTACTTC.

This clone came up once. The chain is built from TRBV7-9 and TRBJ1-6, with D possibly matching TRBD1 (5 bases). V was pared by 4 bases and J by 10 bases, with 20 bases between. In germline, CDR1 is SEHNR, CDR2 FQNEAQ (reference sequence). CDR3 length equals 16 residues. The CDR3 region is CASSSTPTGVQSPLHF. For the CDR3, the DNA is TGTGCCAGCAGCTCCACCCCAACGGGGGTACAATCACCCCTCCACTTT.

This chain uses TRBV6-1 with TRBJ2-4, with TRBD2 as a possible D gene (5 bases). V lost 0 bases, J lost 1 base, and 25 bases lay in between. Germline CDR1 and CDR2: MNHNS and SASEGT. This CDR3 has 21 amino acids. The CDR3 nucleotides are TGTGCCAGCAGTGAAGCGTTTAAATTCTTCGGCGGGTTTGGGGCCAAAAACATTCAGTACTTC. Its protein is CASSEAFKFFGGFGAKNIQYF.

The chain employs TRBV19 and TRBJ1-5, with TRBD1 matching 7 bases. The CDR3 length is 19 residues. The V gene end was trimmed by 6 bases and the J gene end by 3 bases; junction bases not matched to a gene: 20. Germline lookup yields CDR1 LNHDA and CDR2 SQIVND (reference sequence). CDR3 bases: TGTGCCAGTAGCCTACACAGGGTCAGGGGGGAGAGCTACAATCAGCCCCAGCATTTT. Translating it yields CASSLHRVRGESYNQPQHF.

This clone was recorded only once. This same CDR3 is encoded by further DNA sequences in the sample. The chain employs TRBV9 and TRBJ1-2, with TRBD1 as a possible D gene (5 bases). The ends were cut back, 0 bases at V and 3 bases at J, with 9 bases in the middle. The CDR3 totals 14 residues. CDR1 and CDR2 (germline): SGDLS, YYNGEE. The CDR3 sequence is CASSVGGGDYGYTF. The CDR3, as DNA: TGTGCCAGCAGCGTAGGGGGAGGGGACTATGGCTACACCTTC.

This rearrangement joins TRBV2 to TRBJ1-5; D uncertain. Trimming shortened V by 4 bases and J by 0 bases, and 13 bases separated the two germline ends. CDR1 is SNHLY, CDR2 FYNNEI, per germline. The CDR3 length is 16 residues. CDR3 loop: CASSALPTTSNQPQHF. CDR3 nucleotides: TGTGCCAGCAGTGCCCTCCCGACAACTAGCAATCAGCCCCAGCATTTT.

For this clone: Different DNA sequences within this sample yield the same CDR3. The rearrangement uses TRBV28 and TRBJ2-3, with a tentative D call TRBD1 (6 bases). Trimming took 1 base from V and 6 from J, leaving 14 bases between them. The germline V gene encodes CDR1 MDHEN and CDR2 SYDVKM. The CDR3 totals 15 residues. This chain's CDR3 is CASSLYRVGADTQYF. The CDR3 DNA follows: TGTGCCAGCAGTTTATACAGGGTCGGCGCGGATACGCAGTATTTT. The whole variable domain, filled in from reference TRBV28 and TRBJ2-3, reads DVKVTQSSRYLVKRTGEKVFLECVQDMDHENMFWYRQDPGLGLRLIYFSYDVKMKEKGDIPEGYSVSREKKERFSLILESASTNQTSMYLCASSLYRVGADTQYFGPGTRLTVL.

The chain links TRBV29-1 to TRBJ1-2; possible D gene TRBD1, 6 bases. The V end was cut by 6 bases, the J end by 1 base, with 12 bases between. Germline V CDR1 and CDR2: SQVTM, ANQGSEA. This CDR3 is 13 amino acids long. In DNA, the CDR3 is TGCAGCGTCACGGGACATAGTAACTATGGCTACACCTTC. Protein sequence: CSVTGHSNYGYTF.

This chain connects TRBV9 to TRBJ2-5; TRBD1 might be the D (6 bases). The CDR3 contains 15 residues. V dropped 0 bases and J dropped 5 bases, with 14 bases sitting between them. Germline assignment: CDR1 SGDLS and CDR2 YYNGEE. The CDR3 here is CASSVDRQGYETQYF. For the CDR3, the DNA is TGTGCCAGCAGCGTAGATCGGCAGGGGTACGAGACCCAGTACTTC.

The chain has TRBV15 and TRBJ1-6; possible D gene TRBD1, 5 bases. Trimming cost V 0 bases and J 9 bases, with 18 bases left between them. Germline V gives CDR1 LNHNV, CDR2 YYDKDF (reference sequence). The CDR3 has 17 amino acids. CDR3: CATSRDGAVPSGSPLHF. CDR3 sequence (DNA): TGTGCCACCAGCAGAGATGGGGCAGTTCCCTCGGGTTCACCCCTCCACTTT.

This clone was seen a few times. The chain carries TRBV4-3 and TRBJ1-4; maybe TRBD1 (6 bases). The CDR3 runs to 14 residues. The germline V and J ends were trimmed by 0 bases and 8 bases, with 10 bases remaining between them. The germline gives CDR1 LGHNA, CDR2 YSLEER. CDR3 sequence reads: CASSQDRGGEKLFF. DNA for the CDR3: TGCGCCAGCAGCCAAGACCGGGGGGGCGAAAAACTGTTTTTT.

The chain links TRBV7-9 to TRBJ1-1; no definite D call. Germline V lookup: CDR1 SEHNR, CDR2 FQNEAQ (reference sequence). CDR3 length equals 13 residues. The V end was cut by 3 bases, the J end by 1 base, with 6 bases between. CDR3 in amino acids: CASSFAGNTEAFF. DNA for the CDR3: TGTGCCAGCAGCTTTGCGGGGAACACTGAAGCTTTCTTT.

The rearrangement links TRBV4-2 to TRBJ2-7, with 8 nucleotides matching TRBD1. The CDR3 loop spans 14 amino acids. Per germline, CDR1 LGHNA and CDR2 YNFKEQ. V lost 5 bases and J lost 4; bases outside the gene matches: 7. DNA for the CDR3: TGTGCCAGCAGCGGGCGGACAGGGCCTTACGAGCAGTACTTC. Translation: CASSGRTGPYEQYF.

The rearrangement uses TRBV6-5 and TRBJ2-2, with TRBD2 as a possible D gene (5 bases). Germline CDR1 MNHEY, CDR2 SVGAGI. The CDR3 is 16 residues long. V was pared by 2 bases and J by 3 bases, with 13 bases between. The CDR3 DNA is TGTGCCAGCAGTTACCCTGGAGGCCGCGACACCGGGGAGCTGTTTTTT. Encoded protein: CASSYPGGRDTGELFF.

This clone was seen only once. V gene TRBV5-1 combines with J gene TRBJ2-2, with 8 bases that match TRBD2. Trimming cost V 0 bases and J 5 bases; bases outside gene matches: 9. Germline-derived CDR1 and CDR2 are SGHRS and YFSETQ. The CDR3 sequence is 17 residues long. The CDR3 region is CASSLDVSGGKTGELFF. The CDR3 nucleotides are TGCGCCAGCAGCTTGGATGTGAGCGGGGGAAAGACCGGGGAGCTGTTTTTT.

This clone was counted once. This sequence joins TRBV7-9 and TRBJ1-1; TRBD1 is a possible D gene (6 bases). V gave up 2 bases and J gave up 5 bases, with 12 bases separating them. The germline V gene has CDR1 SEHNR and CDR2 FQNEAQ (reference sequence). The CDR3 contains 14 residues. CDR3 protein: CASSLSQGWTEAFF. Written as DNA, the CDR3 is TGTGCCAGCAGCTTATCGCAGGGGTGGACTGAAGCTTTCTTT.

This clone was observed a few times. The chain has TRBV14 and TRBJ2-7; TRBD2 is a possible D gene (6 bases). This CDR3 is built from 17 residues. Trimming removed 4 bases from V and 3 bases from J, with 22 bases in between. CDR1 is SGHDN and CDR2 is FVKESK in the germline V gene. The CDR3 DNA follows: TGTGCCAGCAGCCCCCAGGGTCTGGCGGGGTACATCTACGAGCAGTACTTC. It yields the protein CASSPQGLAGYIYEQYF.

The CDR3 bases are TGTGCCTGGAGTGTACAGGGAGAAAAACTGTTTTTT. It specifies CAWSVQGEKLFF. The genes are TRBV30 and TRBJ1-4, with D possibly matching TRBD1 (6 bases). Germline CDR1 is GTSNPN and CDR2 is SVGIG (reference sequence). V lost 0 bases to trimming and J lost 8 bases, with 7 bases between them. This CDR3 region has 12 residues.

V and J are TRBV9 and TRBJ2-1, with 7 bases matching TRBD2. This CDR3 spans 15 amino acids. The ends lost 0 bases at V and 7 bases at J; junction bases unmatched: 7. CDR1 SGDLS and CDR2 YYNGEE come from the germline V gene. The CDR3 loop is CASSVEGTIRNEQFF. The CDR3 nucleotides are TGTGCCAGCAGCGTAGAGGGGACTATTAGAAATGAGCAGTTCTTC.